The T cell receptor beta chain described here comes from a study of T cell repertoires in cytomegalovirus infection. The overall study: Carrying CMV and the relevant HLA type showed in public TCR beta signatures. Study-wide results and caveats: The ex vivo response was dominated by HLA-C-restricted CMV-specific TCR beta clonotypes. There were carriers of CMV plus the relevant HLA, and cumulative public TCR beta family frequency identified them.

The CDR3 is 16 residues long. V lost 3 bases to trimming and J lost 5 bases, with 16 bases between them. Germline values: CDR1 LGHNT, CDR2 FRNRAP. In its sample, this clonotype was seen a few times. Its specificity is not known. TCRdb fed the reads into MiXCR, producing one record per CDR3 protein. This table holds 490,000 or so distinct CDR3 sequences, approximately 11% found once. This rearrangement joins TRBV12-5 to TRBJ2-2; D could derive from TRBD1 or TRBD2 (6 bases each). The receptor was derived from a human donor in good health (CMV status not recorded). Some clones in this sample may be carry-over from other donors' samples. Sequenced input: PBMCs. CDR3 nucleotide sequence: TGTGCTAGTGGTTTAGTTTCGGGGGCCGGGACCGGGGAGCTGTTTTTT. This gives the protein CASGLVSGAGTGELFF.